This T cell receptor (beta chain) originates from a study of OX40 agonist ivuxolimab in advanced cancers. The wider study: The dose of intravenous ivuxolimab that patients received every 2 weeks ranged from 0.01 to 10 mg/kg.

CDR3 length equals 13 residues. Germline CDR1 SGHRS, CDR2 YFSETQ. The ends were cut back, 2 bases at V and 4 bases at J, with 7 bases in the middle. The repertoire was sequenced with immunoSEQ multiplex PCR; TCRdb's copy has only in-frame clones and lacks some. The top ten clones hold roughly a tenth of a sample with tens of thousands of clones, roughly 90% of them seen once. The sequencing used CD4+ or CD8+ T cells sorted from blood, collected in a trial of the OX40 agonist ivuxolimab. The V call is TRBV5-1, the J call TRBJ1-3; D perhaps matches TRBD1 (5 bases). The TCR was taken from an adult with an advanced solid tumor such as melanoma, head and neck, liver or kidney cancer. Written as DNA, the CDR3 is TGCGCCAGCAGCTTAAGACAGGGAAACACCATATATTTT. It translates to CASSLRQGNTIYF.